This TCR beta chain stems from a study of blood T cell repertoires in COVID-19. With 4 bases clipped from V and 6 bases from J, the junction kept 3 bases outside the gene matches. The CDR3 is 13 amino acids. Germline loops: CDR1 SGHDT, CDR2 YYEEEE. Authors' analysis steps: Nucleated cell counts were estimated from reference gene primer amplification. Produced via immunoSEQ multiplex PCR; TCRdb's table is partial and in-frame only. D and trimming were read from the DNA, whereas the V and J calls and clone size are those reported in that table. The sample lists about 160,000 clones, about 80% seen once, with about 3.7% in the top ten. Those enrolled, adults aged roughly 18 to 90 years, came from roughly 23 US areas. Grouping used clinical history reported by participants in a survey and questionnaire. In Cohort 3, a recovered donor had either two negative PCRs, clearance, or symptom resolution.

This receptor was taken from a woman between 55 and 75 years old who had recovered from COVID-19. The sample consisted of PBMCs or T cells enriched from blood (not recorded which). The chain has TRBV5-6 and TRBJ2-2; 7 bases map to TRBD1. The chain's CDR3 is CASSGTGAGELFF. As DNA, the CDR3 is TGTGCCAGCAGCGGAACAGGGGCCGGGGAGCTGTTTTTT.